These 3 T cell receptor beta chains came from one sample sequenced in a study of cytomegalovirus exposure and HLA in healthy donors. The primer mix had 60 Vbeta and 13 Jbeta primers. Some clones are missing from TCRdb's copy, which holds only in-frame ones; the method was immunoSEQ multiplex PCR. The data show about 140,000 clones, 80% seen once. Sequencing was carried out using PBMCs. The receptors here all came from a man aged 35 to 55 in good health and CMV-seronegative.

This sequence joins TRBV15 and TRBJ2-5, with D possibly matching TRBD2 (6 bases). CDR3 size: 14 residues. The germline V gene encodes CDR1 LNHNV and CDR2 YYDKDF (reference sequence). The V end was cut by 3 bases, the J end by 1 base, with 9 bases between. DNA of the CDR3: TGTGCCACCAGCAGGGGGGACTCCCAAGAGACCCAGTACTTC. Residues: CATSRGDSQETQYF.

The V and J genes are TRBV6-1 and TRBJ1-6; TRBD1 might be the D (6 bases). The CDR3 runs 15 residues. Trimming removed 6 bases from V and 9 bases from J, with 18 bases in between. Germline V gene data show CDR1 as MNHNS and CDR2 as SASEGT. CDR3 residues: CASSITGVGGSPLHF. The CDR3 nucleotides are TGTGCCAGCAGCATCACCGGGGTAGGGGGTTCACCCCTCCACTTT.

As to this clone: One end of the junction is discordant with germline, which a read error may explain. This chain joins TRBV20-1 and TRBJ2-7; weak D call: TRBD2 (6 bases). CDR3 length equals 11 residues. Germline assignment: CDR1 DFQATT and CDR2 SNEGSKA (reference sequence). CDR3 nucleotides: TGCAGTGCTAGACAGGACTACGGGCAGTACTTC. It translates to CSARQDYGQYF.